This TCR beta chain comes out of a study of blood T cell repertoires in COVID-19. About the study: The study drew acute and convalescent COVID-19 samples from the United States, Italy and Spain.

Deletions cut 5 bases from V and 4 bases from J, with 17 bases between. Germline lookup yields CDR1 SGHVS and CDR2 FQNEAQ. The CDR3 spans 15 residues. Original processing methods: Reference gene primers were amplified, and this amplification served to estimate nucleated cell counts. Assay used: immunoSEQ multiplex PCR; TCRdb lists only in-frame clones, some missing. For V, J and clone size, that table is used; D and trimming come from the DNA. Of under 300,000 clones listed, 65% to 80% are singletons. The source is a woman aged 40 to 49 with active or convalescent COVID-19. V gene TRBV7-8 combines with J gene TRBJ1-1; tentatively, D is TRBD1 (6 bases). The sequenced sample was peripheral blood. As DNA, the CDR3 is TGTGCCAGCAGCCCGGCTGGGGGCAGGTCCACTGAAGCTTTCTTT. Protein sequence: CASSPAGGRSTEAFF.